This T cell receptor beta chain was recovered during a study of T-cell reconstitution after alpha-beta-depleted transplantation in children. The table lists this clonotype with many counts. CDR1 is SQVTM, CDR2 ANQGSEA, per germline. The V end lost 7 bases, the J end lost 1 base, and 8 bases lay between the germline ends. The CDR3 has 12 amino acids. Construction of the TCRbeta library involved unique molecular identifiers. TCRdb re-called the PCR reads with MiXCR, one entry per CDR3 protein. Among 100,000 to 120,000 distinct CDR3 sequences listed, approximately 10% were seen once. The sample was PBMCs from the stem cell graft donor, taken from the stem cell graft. The chain couples TRBV29-1 to TRBJ1-3; maybe TRBD1 (5 bases). The sequence derives from a human donor who donated a stem cell graft to a child with acute lymphoblastic leukemia. The CDR3 spells CSGGTSGNTIYF. The CDR3 bases are TGCAGCGGCGGGACGTCTGGAAACACCATATATTTT.